The 28 T cell receptor beta chains below were found in one sample sequenced in a study of T cell repertoires in cytomegalovirus infection. One entry per CDR3 protein, called by TCRdb with MiXCR from the reads. The table records some 320,000 distinct CDR3 sequences, more than 8% of them present only once. Sequenced input: PBMCs. The receptors shown here come from a human donor in good health (CMV status not recorded). Some clones in this sample may be carry-over from other donors' samples.

This chain connects TRBV28 to TRBJ1-2; a weak D match, TRBD1 (6 bases). CDR3 length: 15 amino acids. Germline lookup yields CDR1 MDHEN and CDR2 SYDVKM. V was shortened by 5 bases and J by 2 bases, with 15 bases between the two germline ends. The CDR3 DNA is TGTGCCAGCAGTGTCCCGGCACAGGGCAACTATGGCTACACCTTC. Protein: CASSVPAQGNYGYTF.

V is TRBV19 and J is TRBJ1-1; D gene uncertain. CDR1 is LNHDA and CDR2 is SQIVND in the germline V gene (reference sequence). The V end lost 3 bases, the J end lost 6 bases, and 11 bases lay between the germline ends. This CDR3 is 13 amino acids long. In DNA form, the CDR3 reads TGTGCCAGTAGTATTGCGAGGCCCGCTGAAGCTTTCTTT. Amino acid sequence: CASSIARPAEAFF.

This clonotype was picked up many times. V and J are TRBV12-3 or TRBV12-4 and TRBJ2-4, with a tentative D call TRBD1 (6 bases). The CDR3 contains 18 residues. V was shortened by 5 bases and J by 3 bases, with 23 bases between the two germline ends. CDR3 residues: CASSPWTDTGFGKNIQYF. DNA of the CDR3: TGTGCCAGCAGTCCCTGGACAGATACGGGTTTCGGCAAAAACATTCAGTACTTC.

This clonotype was found a few times. The junction departs from the called germline gene at one end, perhaps through a read error. The rearrangement uses TRBV11-2 and TRBJ2-3; no clear D. Germline V gene lookup returns CDR1 SGHAT and CDR2 FQNNGV. The CDR3 loop spans 14 amino acids. The chain's CDR3 is CASSLEVATDTQYF. The CDR3 coding sequence is TGTGCCAGCAGCCTAGAGGTGGCGACAGATACGCAGTATTTT.

This clonotype has ten or more counts. V usage is TRBV7-2 and J usage is TRBJ2-7; 11 bases match TRBD1. Germline CDR1 and CDR2: SGHTA and FQGNSA. CDR3 size: 14 residues. The V and J ends lost 5 bases and 2 bases, in that order; junction bases with no gene match: 2. The CDR3 coding sequence is TGTGCCAGCAGCAAGGGACAGGGGGCCTACGAGCAGTACTTC. As protein: CASSKGQGAYEQYF.

This clonotype was detected ten times or more. CDR3 sequence: CASRLTGGNGEQYF. DNA of the CDR3: TGTGCCAGCAGGTTGACCGGGGGAAACGGCGAGCAGTACTTC. The chain recombines TRBV11-2 with TRBJ2-7, with D possibly matching TRBD2 (6 bases). With 6 bases removed from V and 6 bases from J, the gap between germline ends came to 18 bases. Germline V lookup: CDR1 SGHAT, CDR2 FQNNGV. This CDR3 contains 14 residues.

The chain combines TRBV11-2 with TRBJ2-1; 7 nucleotides agree with TRBD2. The CDR3 runs to 13 residues. CDR1 and CDR2 (germline): SGHAT, FQNNGV. V gave up 2 bases and J gave up 7 bases; unmatched junction bases: 2. CDR3 amino acids: CASSLFGGNEQFF. The CDR3 DNA follows: TGTGCCAGCAGCTTATTCGGGGGGAATGAGCAGTTCTTC.

This chain links TRBV11-2 with TRBJ2-5; 10 bases fit TRBD1. The trim removed 2 bases at V and 4 bases at J, leaving 13 bases unmatched. Germline V gives CDR1 SGHAT, CDR2 FQNNGV. The CDR3 is made up of 18 amino acids. The CDR3 reads CASSLSWRQGADRETQYF. The CDR3, as DNA: TGTGCCAGCAGCTTAAGTTGGAGACAGGGGGCGGATCGAGAGACCCAGTACTTC.

The chain links TRBV10-3 to TRBJ1-2; D perhaps matches TRBD1 (5 bases). There are 15 residues in the CDR3. V lost 7 bases, J lost 0 bases, and 15 bases lay in between. Germline V gene data show CDR1 as ENHRY and CDR2 as SYGVKD. The CDR3 protein is CAINSDIASNYGYTF. Here the CDR3 DNA reads TGTGCCATCAACTCGGACATTGCGTCTAACTATGGCTACACCTTC.

J is TRBJ1-6 and V is TRBV19; D not resolved. Per the germline V gene, CDR1 is LNHDA and CDR2 is SQIVND (reference sequence). V lost 10 bases and J 10 bases, leaving 20 bases between the germline ends. The CDR3 totals 14 residues. CDR3 sequence reads: CATSIMASKSPLHF. The DNA of the CDR3 is TGTGCCACCTCAATTATGGCCAGTAAATCACCCCTCCACTTT. Complete variable domain (other parts from reference TRBV19 and TRBJ1-6): DGGITQSPKYLFRKEGQNVTLSCEQNLNHDAMYWYRQDPGQGLRLIYYSQIVNDFQKGDIAEGYSVSREKKESFPLTVTSAQKNPTAFYLCATSIMASKSPLHFGNGTRLTVT.

This clonotype was observed a few times. This sequence joins TRBV12-3 or TRBV12-4 and TRBJ2-7, with 10 bases lining up with TRBD2. The trim removed 1 base at V and 2 bases at J, leaving 5 bases unmatched. This CDR3 is built from 16 residues. CDR3 in amino acids: CASSLGAGGRPYEQYF. CDR3 DNA sequence: TGTGCCAGCAGTTTAGGAGCGGGGGGGCGACCCTACGAGCAGTACTTC.

Many counts were recorded for this clonotype. This chain uses TRBV7-7 with TRBJ2-2; 10 bases fit TRBD2. The CDR3 contains 16 residues. Losses at the gene ends were 0 bases for V and 4 bases for J; bases not matched to a gene: 2. Germline V gives CDR1 SSHAT, CDR2 FNYEAQ (reference sequence). The CDR3 DNA reads TGTGCCAGCAGCTTAGCACTAGCGGGGAGCACCGGGGAGCTGTTTTTT. This codes for CASSLALAGSTGELFF.

The sample holds a few counts of this clonotype. A much larger clone is a single base away; this may be a read error. The chain carries TRBV11-2 and TRBJ2-1; possible D gene TRBD1, 5 bases. Germline CDR1 and CDR2: SGHAT and FQNNGV. The CDR3 has 15 residues. CDR3 amino acids: CASSLGQPGSNEQCF. CDR3 DNA sequence: TGTGCCAGCAGCTTAGGACAGCCAGGATCCAATGAGCAGTGCTTC.

This clonotype was picked up many times. The chain couples TRBV6-2 or TRBV6-3 to TRBJ1-5; TRBD1 matches 7 bases. The CDR3 consists of 16 residues. V lost 2 bases, J lost 3 bases, and 7 bases stayed unmatched. CDR1 and CDR2 from the germline V gene are MNHEY and SVGEGT. The CDR3 region has the DNA TGTGCCAGCAGTTACGCGGGACAGATCGTCAATCAGCCCCAGCATTTT. Translation: CASSYAGQIVNQPQHF.

A few counts support this clonotype. V is TRBV24-1 and J is TRBJ1-1, with a weak D call TRBD1 (6 bases). Germline V gives CDR1 KGHDR, CDR2 SFDVKD. The CDR3 length is 15 residues. The ends were cut back, 3 bases at V and 3 bases at J, with 13 bases in the middle. The CDR3 nucleotides read TGTGCCACCAGTGATCTGGGGGGGCGAGACACTGAAGCTTTCTTT. The encoded protein is CATSDLGGRDTEAFF.

V is TRBV11-3 and J is TRBJ1-1, with D unclear. In germline, CDR1 is SGHNT, CDR2 YENEEA. V was clipped by 0 bases and J by 4 bases, with 9 bases between them. The CDR3 consists of 14 residues. Written as DNA, the CDR3 is TGTGCCAGCAGCTTAGAACACGATCGCACTGAAGCTTTCTTT. Protein product: CASSLEHDRTEAFF.

The chain couples TRBV28 to TRBJ2-3, with 8 nucleotides matching TRBD1. V was clipped by 6 bases and J by 4 bases; unmatched bases: 12. Per the germline V gene, CDR1 is MDHEN and CDR2 is SYDVKM. The CDR3 is 16 residues long. CDR3 loop: CASRAWTGTGSDTQYF. The CDR3 nucleotides are TGTGCCAGCAGAGCCTGGACAGGGACCGGCTCAGATACGCAGTATTTT.

This clonotype was recorded at least ten times. V gene TRBV7-2 combines with J gene TRBJ2-3; 7 nucleotides align to TRBD2. The V gene end was trimmed by 4 bases and the J gene end by 9 bases; junction bases not matched to a gene: 10. This CDR3 is 14 amino acids long. CDR1 is SGHTA and CDR2 is FQGNSA in the germline V gene. CDR3 protein: CASSWGGTQKTQYF. DNA of the CDR3: TGTGCCAGCAGCTGGGGGGGGACTCAGAAAACGCAGTATTTT.

This clonotype was found many times. The chain joins TRBV6-5 to TRBJ1-6, with 9 bases identical to TRBD1. J lost 9 bases, V lost 2 bases, and 5 bases had no gene match. CDR3 size: 15 residues. Germline V gene data show CDR1 as MNHEY and CDR2 as SVGAGI. CDR3 sequence (DNA): TGTGCCAGCAGTTACCGACAGGGGGTAGGTTCACCCCTCCACTTT. Protein sequence: CASSYRQGVGSPLHF.

This clonotype was picked up a small number of times. The J gene is TRBJ2-5, the V gene TRBV24-1; 12 bases fit TRBD2. The CDR3 loop spans 16 amino acids. The V gene's germline CDR1 is KGHDR and CDR2 SFDVKD. Trimming cost V 4 bases and J 5 bases; bases outside gene matches: 7. The CDR3 nucleotides are TGTGCCACCAGTGACCCCGGACTAGCGGGAATGGAGACCCAGTACTTC. This gives the protein CATSDPGLAGMETQYF.

The J gene is TRBJ2-1, the V gene TRBV5-5, with D hard to call. V lost 2 bases and J 7 bases, leaving 7 bases between the germline ends. Looked up from germline, CDR1 is SGHKS and CDR2 is YYEKEE (reference sequence). This CDR3 contains 12 residues. The CDR3 DNA reads as TGTGCCAGCAGCTTCGCCCTGAATGAGCAGTTCTTC. Translation gives CASSFALNEQFF.

This clonotype came up a few times. V and J are TRBV27 and TRBJ2-1; tentatively, D is TRBD1 or TRBD2 (5 bases each). Trimming pared 5 bases from V and 0 bases from J, leaving 11 bases between. CDR1 and CDR2 (germline): MNHEY, SMNVEV (reference sequence). This CDR3 comprises 15 residues. The CDR3 bases are TGTGCCAGCAGTCCGGGGACGTACTCCTACAATGAGCAGTTCTTC. Encoded protein: CASSPGTYSYNEQFF.

This clonotype has only a few counts. This chain uses TRBV2 with TRBJ1-2; a weak D match, TRBD1 (6 bases). Germline CDR1 and CDR2: SNHLY and FYNNEI. The CDR3 is 13 residues long. V dropped 7 bases and J dropped 7 bases, with 16 bases sitting between them. CDR3 region: CASIKRQVLGYTF. The CDR3 DNA reads as TGTGCCAGCATCAAACGACAGGTCCTTGGCTACACCTTC. Looking up the rest from reference TRBV2 and TRBJ1-2 gives the full variable domain: EPEVTQTPSHQVTQMGQEVILRCVPISNHLYFYWYRQILGQKVEFLVSFYNNEISEKSEIFDDQFSVERPDGSNFTLKIRSTKLEDSAMYFCASIKRQVLGYTFGSGTRLTVV.

This clonotype was recorded many times. The V gene is TRBV6-1, the J gene TRBJ2-5; TRBD1 is a possible D gene (5 bases). CDR3 length equals 14 residues. From germline, CDR1 is MNHNS and CDR2 SASEGT. The V end lost 2 bases, the J end lost 8 bases, and 15 bases lay between the germline ends. The CDR3 coding sequence is TGTGCCAGCAGTGAACACAAAGGGGTGGACACCCAGTACTTC. It specifies CASSEHKGVDTQYF.

The CDR3 sequence: CASSFTYRGSGNNEQFF. The CDR3 DNA reads TGTGCCAGCAGCTTTACGTACAGGGGGAGTGGAAACAATGAGCAGTTCTTC. The rearrangement uses TRBV7-3 and TRBJ2-1, with TRBD1 identical over 8 bases. The germline V gene has CDR1 SGHTA and CDR2 FQGTGA. With V trimmed by 3 bases and J by 5 bases, 12 bases remained unmatched. The CDR3 totals 17 residues.

V is TRBV7-9 and J is TRBJ1-1; D remains unclear. V lost 6 bases and J 6 bases, leaving 8 bases between the germline ends. CDR3 size: 11 residues. Germline V gene lookup returns CDR1 SEHNR and CDR2 FQNEAQ (reference sequence). The CDR3 protein is CASSVGPEAFF. CDR3 DNA: TGTGCCAGCAGTGTAGGTCCTGAAGCTTTCTTT.

This clonotype came up many times. The chain uses TRBV20-1 and TRBJ1-4, with a tentative D call TRBD1 (5 bases). The CDR3 spans 15 residues. CDR1 and CDR2 from the germline V gene are DFQATT and SNEGSKA (reference sequence). Trimming shortened V by 0 bases and J by 6 bases, and 14 bases separated the two germline ends. The CDR3 loop reads CSARDARGFYEKLFF. CDR3 nucleotide sequence: TGCAGTGCTAGAGATGCCCGGGGCTTCTATGAAAAACTGTTTTTT.

Ten or more counts support this clonotype. The rearrangement joins TRBV7-2 to TRBJ1-3; D is possibly TRBD1 (5 bases). The CDR3 consists of 17 residues. CDR1 is SGHTA and CDR2 is FQGNSA in the germline V gene. V was pared by 2 bases and J by 4 bases, with 18 bases between. For the CDR3, the DNA is TGTGCCAGCAGCTTAAAGGCAAGGGGAGGTTTGGGAAACACCATATATTTT. Encoded protein: CASSLKARGGLGNTIYF.